The T cell receptor (beta chain) described here comes from a study of T cell responses to AZD1222 COVID-19 vaccine. The data were produced by immunoSEQ multiplex PCR, yet TCRdb's version contains in-frame clones alone and is incomplete. This sample carries about 140,000 clones, approximately 89% of them seen once, and the ten largest clones take roughly 2.8%. The V gene's germline CDR1 is SNHLY and CDR2 FYNNEI. V lost 2 bases to trimming and J lost 12 bases, with 10 bases between them. The CDR3 length is 12 residues. The sequencing here drew on peripheral blood, taken on day 0 of AZD1222 vaccination. The V and J genes are TRBV2 and TRBJ1-4; tentatively, D is TRBD1 (5 bases). The clonotype originates from an adult in good health. CDR3: CASSESRVELFF. CDR3 DNA sequence: TGTGCCAGCAGTGAATCCAGGGTTGAACTGTTTTTT. The full variable domain, its missing parts supplied by reference TRBV2 and TRBJ1-4, is EPEVTQTPSHQVTQMGQEVILRCVPISNHLYFYWYRQILGQKVEFLVSFYNNEISEKSEIFDDQFSVERPDGSNFTLKIRSTKLEDSAMYFCASSESRVELFFGSGTQLSVL.